Following are 27 T cell receptor beta chains from one sample sequenced in a study of blood T cells in healthy people across ages. Alongside a J-beta primer mix, a sample-barcoded 5' primer served in a second PCR lasting roughly 6 to 11 cycles. TCRdb ran MiXCR on the 5' RACE reads and lists one entry per CDR3 protein. The sample carries approximately 940,000 distinct CDR3 sequences, 45% to 50% recorded once. Specimen: blood. These receptors all come from a man younger than 40 in good health.

As regards this clonotype: At one end, the junction sequence differs from germline, possibly due to a read error. This chain uses TRBV6-2 or TRBV6-3 with TRBJ2-7, with 8 bases aligning to TRBD2. Germline loops: CDR1 MNHEY, CDR2 SVGEGT. The CDR3 length is 15 residues. CDR3 coding DNA: TGTGCCAGCGGTTACTCGGGCTTGACTAGCGACGAGCAGTACTTC. This translates into CASGYSGLTSDEQYF.

A word on this clonotype: One junction end disagrees with the germline gene, perhaps due to a read error. The genes are TRBV12-3 or TRBV12-4 and TRBJ2-3; TRBD2 might be the D (6 bases). The CDR3 runs 16 residues. The CDR3, as DNA: TGTGCCAGCAGTTCCATAAAGCGGGTTAGCGCAGATGCGCAGTATTTT. It encodes CASSSIKRVSADAQYF.

This chain connects TRBV4-2 to TRBJ2-1, with 13 bases identical to TRBD2. The V gene end was trimmed by 5 bases and the J gene end by 6 bases; junction bases not matched to a gene: 7. CDR1 and CDR2 from the germline V gene are LGHNA and YNFKEQ. CDR3 length equals 16 residues. This CDR3 is CASSNPGLAGSNEQFF. In DNA form, the CDR3 reads TGTGCCAGCAGCAATCCGGGACTAGCGGGGAGCAATGAGCAGTTCTTC.

The chain is built from TRBV4-1 and TRBJ2-5, with D tentatively TRBD1 or TRBD2 (5 bases each). Germline V gives CDR1 MGHRA, CDR2 YSYEKL. Trimming shortened V by 4 bases and J by 7 bases, and 16 bases separated the two germline ends. This CDR3 is built from 14 residues. CDR3 amino acids: CASSLSGDRWTQYF. Here the CDR3 DNA reads TGCGCCAGCAGCCTGAGTGGGGACCGATGGACCCAGTACTTC.

The chain uses TRBV29-1 and TRBJ2-7; the D is unclear. Deletions cut 0 bases from V and 8 bases from J, with 11 bases between. Germline CDR1 and CDR2: SQVTM and ANQGSEA. This CDR3 region has 12 residues. CDR3 DNA sequence: TGCAGCGTTGAAGATCGTCCGTCCCAGCAGTACTTC. Translated, it gives CSVEDRPSQQYF.

The chain recombines TRBV27 with TRBJ1-2; D unclear. This CDR3 has 15 residues. Trimming removed 2 bases at V and 5 bases at J, with 15 bases between. The V gene's germline CDR1 is MNHEY and CDR2 SMNVEV (reference sequence). CDR3 sequence reads: CASSLGSGLRYGYTF. CDR3 DNA sequence: TGTGCCAGCAGTTTAGGTTCGGGCCTTAGGTATGGCTACACCTTC.

This clonotype has just a few counts. The chain recombines TRBV21-1 with TRBJ2-4; TRBD1, the table's D call, was not compared with the DNA. TRBV21-1 is tagged as a pseudogene. The CDR3 length is 17 residues. This chain's CDR3 is CASSKDYRDLAKNIQYF. CDR3 coding DNA: TGTGCCAGCAGCAAAGACTACAGGGACCTAGCCAAAAACATTCAGTACTTC.

The chain couples TRBV3-1 to TRBJ2-1, with TRBD2 matching over 8 bases. Germline CDR1 LGHDT, CDR2 YNNKEL (reference sequence). There are 15 residues in the CDR3. Trimming cost V 4 bases and J 3 bases; bases outside gene matches: 5. The CDR3 is CASSRSGGVYNEQFF. CDR3 coding DNA: TGTGCCAGCAGCCGGAGCGGGGGAGTCTACAATGAGCAGTTCTTC.

A note on this clonotype: Germline is not matched at one junction end, which may reflect a read error. The genes are TRBV2 and TRBJ2-5; the match to TRBD1 covers 11 bases. The CDR3 totals 16 residues. Germline lookup yields CDR1 SNHLY and CDR2 FYNNEI. The CDR3 coding sequence is TGCGCCAGCAGTTCCCGGACAGGGGGCGTCCCAGAGACCCAGTACTTC. Protein sequence: CASSSRTGGVPETQYF. The whole variable domain, remainder taken from reference TRBV2 and TRBJ2-5, is EPEVTQTPSHQVTQMGQEVILRCVPISNHLYFYWYRQILGQKVEFLVSFYNNEISEKSEIFDDQFSVERPDGSNFTLKIRSTKLEDSAMYFCASSSRTGGVPETQYFGPGTRLLVL.

The chain uses TRBV7-9 and TRBJ1-2, with D hard to call. Germline-derived CDR1 and CDR2 are SEHNR and FQNEAQ (reference sequence). V dropped 5 bases and J dropped 1 base, with 11 bases sitting between them. There are 14 residues in the CDR3. Written as DNA, the CDR3 is TGTGCCAGCAGCCATGACGGGTTTAACTATGGCTACACCTTC. Amino acids: CASSHDGFNYGYTF. Using reference TRBV7-9 and TRBJ1-2 for the parts outside the CDR3, the full variable domain is DTGVSQNPRHKITKRGQNVTFRCDPISEHNRLYWYRQTLGQGPEFLTYFQNEAQLEKSRLLSDRFSAERPKGSFSTLEIQRTEQGDSAMYLCASSHDGFNYGYTFGSGTRLTVV.

For this clonotype: A much larger clone differs by one base, so this may be a read error. The rearrangement joins TRBV20-1 to TRBJ1-1; D is unresolved. The CDR3 contains 14 residues. Germline CDR1 is DFQATT and CDR2 is SNEGSKA (reference sequence). Deletions cut 2 bases from V and 0 bases from J, with 10 bases between. The CDR3 protein is CSARTVTVNTEAFF. The CDR3 nucleotides are TGCAGTGCTAGAACCGTGACGGTGAACACTGAAGCTTTCTTT.

The table lists this clonotype with many counts. The chain employs TRBV6-2 or TRBV6-3 and TRBJ2-1; unclear D gene. The CDR3 contains 11 residues. The germline gives CDR1 MNHEY, CDR2 SVGEGT. V was shortened by 5 bases and J by 5 bases, with 4 bases between the two germline ends. The CDR3 is CASSHDNEQFF. CDR3 DNA: TGTGCCAGCAGTCACGACAATGAGCAGTTCTTC.

A remark on this clonotype: The germline gene is not matched at one end of the junction; a read error may be the cause. V usage is TRBV3-1 and J usage is TRBJ2-5, with a weak D call TRBD1 (5 bases). The germline V gene encodes CDR1 LGHDT and CDR2 YNNKEL (reference sequence). This CDR3 has 12 residues. The CDR3 DNA is TGTGCCAGCCGACAGTCTCAAGAGGCCCAGTACTTC. Amino acid sequence: CASRQSQEAQYF.

This clonotype has more than one count but fewer than ten. V gene TRBV3-1 combines with J gene TRBJ2-1; D ambiguous. The CDR3 has 14 amino acids. Germline loops: CDR1 LGHDT, CDR2 YNNKEL (reference sequence). The V end was cut by 1 base, the J end by 3 bases, with 7 bases between. The CDR3: CASSQGPGYNEQFF. Written as DNA, the CDR3 is TGTGCCAGCAGCCAAGGTCCGGGCTACAATGAGCAGTTCTTC.

The chain recombines TRBV6-6 with TRBJ2-5; 7 bases are a match to TRBD1. The J call may not be correct, given that the DNA end is closer to TRBJ2-7. This CDR3 has 13 amino acids. Germline CDR1 is MNHNY and CDR2 is SVGAGI (reference sequence). The CDR3 DNA reads as TGTGCCACAGGGAGACAGGGTGATTCCGAGCAGTACTTC. It specifies CATGRQGDSEQYF.

The chain joins TRBV28 to TRBJ1-2; the D is unclear. There are 12 residues in the CDR3. CDR1 MDHEN and CDR2 SYDVKM come from the germline V gene. Trimming took 6 bases from V and 7 from J, leaving 12 bases between them. The CDR3 here is CASSRNPSGYTF. The DNA for the CDR3 is TGTGCCAGCAGCCGAAACCCTAGTGGCTACACCTTC.

A few counts support this clonotype. This sequence joins TRBV14 and TRBJ1-2; no reliable D call. V lost 4 bases to trimming and J lost 9 bases, with 9 bases between them. This CDR3 has 11 amino acids. CDR1 is SGHDN, CDR2 FVKESK, per germline. CDR3 loop: CASSRDRRYTF. The CDR3 nucleotides are TGTGCCAGCAGCCGTGACCGTCGCTACACCTTC.

A few counts support this clonotype. The chain joins TRBV7-9 to TRBJ2-1, with 7 bases fitting TRBD2. CDR1 is SEHNR and CDR2 is FQNEAQ in the germline V gene (reference sequence). The CDR3 spans 14 residues. The V and J ends lost 5 bases and 12 bases, in that order; junction bases with no gene match: 13. Here the CDR3 DNA reads TGTGCCAGCAGCCTCGACATTGGCGGGGGATGGCAGTTCTTC. This gives the protein CASSLDIGGGWQFF.

The V call is TRBV4-2, the J call TRBJ2-1, with TRBD2 matching 9 bases. The CDR3 spans 16 residues. Trimming removed 8 bases from V and 5 bases from J; junction bases left unmatched: 13. CDR1 LGHNA and CDR2 YNFKEQ come from the germline V gene. CDR3 loop: CASRGMAGGPDNEQFF. The CDR3 DNA sequence: TGTGCCAGCCGCGGGATGGCGGGGGGGCCGGACAATGAGCAGTTCTTC.

This clonotype was found a few times. V and J are TRBV25-1 and TRBJ2-3; weak D call: TRBD2 (5 bases). The CDR3 extends over 13 amino acids. The germline V gene encodes CDR1 MGHDK and CDR2 SYGVNS. Trimming shortened V by 7 bases and J by 8 bases, and 16 bases separated the two germline ends. CDR3: CASTNLLAGTQYF. Written as DNA, the CDR3 is TGTGCCAGCACCAACCTCCTAGCCGGTACGCAGTATTTT.

This clonotype appeared a few times. This chain links TRBV12-3 or TRBV12-4 with TRBJ2-2, with D hard to call. V lost 1 base to trimming and J lost 4 bases, with 7 bases between them. This CDR3 is built from 14 residues. CDR3 sequence (DNA): TGTGCCAGCAGTTTAGGGGTGGGCACCGGGGAGCTGTTTTTT. It translates to CASSLGVGTGELFF.

This clonotype occurred a few times. The chain couples TRBV7-2 to TRBJ1-6; no firm D call. Germline V gives CDR1 SGHTA, CDR2 FQGNSA. The CDR3 is 14 amino acids. V lost 1 base, J lost 6 bases, and 7 bases lay in between. CDR3 in DNA: TGTGCCAGCAGCTTAGAAGGCGGTAATTCACCCCTCCACTTT. Residues: CASSLEGGNSPLHF.

This chain uses TRBV20-1 with TRBJ2-1; the match to TRBD2 covers 9 bases. The CDR3 is made up of 15 amino acids. Losses at the gene ends were 5 bases for V and 10 bases for J; bases not matched to a gene: 15. Germline V gene lookup returns CDR1 DFQATT and CDR2 SNEGSKA (reference sequence). The CDR3 sequence is CSAVQTSGVQGEQFF. CDR3 nucleotides: TGCAGTGCTGTCCAGACTAGCGGAGTCCAGGGGGAGCAGTTCTTC.

The chain combines TRBV29-1 with TRBJ1-5; 8 nucleotides align to TRBD1. V lost 4 bases to trimming and J lost 7 bases; unmatched junction nucleotides: 6. This CDR3 has 13 residues. Germline CDR1 and CDR2: SQVTM and ANQGSEA. This CDR3 reads CSVGQGARQPQHF. The CDR3 bases are TGCAGCGTTGGCCAGGGGGCTAGACAGCCCCAGCATTTT.

The chain is built from TRBV20-1 and TRBJ2-5; tentatively, D is TRBD2 (5 bases). The CDR3 is 14 residues long. Trimming left V 4 bases short and J 2 bases short, with 14 bases between. Looked up from germline, CDR1 is DFQATT and CDR2 is SNEGSKA (reference sequence). CDR3 amino acids: CSAKSPGRQETQYF. DNA for the CDR3: TGCAGTGCTAAGTCACCGGGGAGACAAGAGACCCAGTACTTC.

The chain is built from TRBV7-2 and TRBJ1-6; a weak D match, TRBD1 (6 bases). The CDR3 spans 13 residues. V lost 2 bases and J 8 bases, leaving 7 bases between the germline ends. Germline values: CDR1 SGHTA, CDR2 FQGNSA. For the CDR3, the DNA is TGTGCCAGCAGCTTACGACAGGATTCACCCCTCCACTTT. Residues: CASSLRQDSPLHF.

V gene TRBV28 combines with J gene TRBJ2-7; 11 nucleotides line up with TRBD1. J lost 5 bases, V lost 4 bases, and 7 bases had no gene match. Germline loops: CDR1 MDHEN, CDR2 SYDVKM. This CDR3 comprises 15 residues. The CDR3 sequence is CASSSAGTGGHEQYF. CDR3 in DNA: TGTGCCAGCAGTTCTGCCGGGACAGGGGGACACGAGCAGTACTTC.